The next 23 T cell receptor beta chains were all read from a single sample in a study of blood T cell repertoires in COVID-19. Repertoires were generated with immunoSEQ multiplex PCR, while TCRdb's copy carries only in-frame clones and drops some. The sample has approximately 75,000 clones, approximately 79% seen once. The specimen was peripheral blood. These TCRs come from a human donor with acute or convalescent COVID-19. The donor label of this sample is uncertain.

The chain joins TRBV27 to TRBJ2-1; 7 bases map to TRBD1. Germline V gene lookup returns CDR1 MNHEY and CDR2 SMNVEV (reference sequence). V lost 6 bases to trimming and J lost 3 bases; unmatched junction nucleotides: 5. This CDR3 is built from 14 residues. CDR3 nucleotide sequence: TGTGCCAGCAGCCGACAGGGTAACTACAATGAGCAGTTCTTC. It is translated as CASSRQGNYNEQFF.

V usage is TRBV4-1 and J usage is TRBJ2-1; D is unclear. CDR3 size: 13 residues. The ends were cut back, 1 base at V and 4 bases at J, with 5 bases in the middle. Germline V gene data show CDR1 as MGHRA and CDR2 as YSYEKL. The CDR3 region is CASSQGPYNEQFF. The CDR3 DNA is TGCGCCAGCAGCCAAGGGCCATACAATGAGCAGTTCTTC.

The rearrangement links TRBV7-9 to TRBJ1-6; D unresolved. Germline V lookup: CDR1 SEHNR, CDR2 FQNEAQ (reference sequence). The V end lost 1 base, the J end lost 7 bases, and 11 bases lay between the germline ends. The CDR3 consists of 15 residues. The CDR3 sequence: CASSLESAGNSPLHF. The CDR3 coding sequence is TGTGCCAGCAGCTTAGAGTCCGCGGGAAATTCACCCCTCCACTTT.

The rearrangement uses TRBV28 and TRBJ2-7; possibly TRBD1 for D (5 bases). From germline, CDR1 is MDHEN and CDR2 SYDVKM. V was clipped by 5 bases and J by 9 bases, with 17 bases between them. CDR3 length: 13 amino acids. DNA of the CDR3: TGTGCCAGCAGTCCCCGACAGCCTCCGGGGCAGTACGTC. Protein product: CASSPRQPPGQYV.

This clone has just one count. The chain employs TRBV6-5 and TRBJ1-5; 7 nucleotides align to TRBD1. Trimming removed 6 bases from V and 4 bases from J; junction bases left unmatched: 3. Germline V gene data show CDR1 as MNHEY and CDR2 as SVGAGI. The CDR3 has 13 amino acids. CDR3 nucleotide sequence: TGTGCCAGCAGCAGGGGGTCTAATCAGCCCCAGCATTTT. It translates to CASSRGSNQPQHF.

The rearrangement uses TRBV20-1 and TRBJ2-7; a weak D match, TRBD1 (5 bases). V was clipped by 3 bases and J by 5 bases, with 23 bases between them. There are 16 residues in the CDR3. Germline V gene sequence: CDR1 DFQATT, CDR2 SNEGSKA (reference sequence). The CDR3 loop is CSASWGELGRANEQYF. The CDR3 bases are TGCAGTGCTAGTTGGGGCGAACTGGGCAGGGCGAACGAGCAGTACTTC.

This chain connects TRBV28 to TRBJ2-1; TRBD2 might be the D (6 bases). Between the trimmed V and J ends, which lost 4 bases and 13 bases, there was a span of 11 bases. CDR3 length: 11 residues. CDR1 MDHEN and CDR2 SYDVKM come from the germline V gene. The CDR3 is CASSSGRFQFF. The DNA of the CDR3 is TGTGCCAGCAGTTCTGGGAGGTTCCAGTTCTTC.

The rearrangement links TRBV10-3 to TRBJ2-5; tentatively, D is TRBD1 (5 bases). V lost 5 bases, J lost 4 bases, and 11 bases lay in between. CDR3 length equals 13 residues. Germline values: CDR1 ENHRY, CDR2 SYGVKD. This CDR3 is CAISPPGAETQYF. The CDR3 DNA reads as TGTGCCATCAGTCCACCTGGGGCAGAGACCCAGTACTTC.

CDR3 DNA: TGTGCCAGCAGCTTATTCGGGAACTCCTACAATGAGCAGTTCTTC. Protein sequence: CASSLFGNSYNEQFF. This chain connects TRBV7-3 to TRBJ2-1; a possible D gene is TRBD2 (5 bases). Germline V gene sequence: CDR1 SGHTA, CDR2 FQGTGA. This CDR3 spans 15 amino acids. With 2 bases removed from V and 0 bases from J, the gap between germline ends came to 8 bases.

This clone has more than one count but fewer than ten. The chain employs TRBV7-8 and TRBJ2-3; TRBD2 might be the D (5 bases). Deletions cut 5 bases from V and 1 base from J, with 13 bases between. Germline V gene lookup returns CDR1 SGHVS and CDR2 FQNEAQ. There are 15 residues in the CDR3. The CDR3 nucleotides read TGTGCCAGCAGCCCCCCCCCGCGGGGCACAGATACGCAGTATTTT. Translation gives CASSPPPRGTDTQYF.

The chain combines TRBV18 with TRBJ2-5; 7 bases are shared with TRBD1. Germline CDR1 KGHSH, CDR2 LQKENI. J gave up 13 bases and V 2 bases, and 4 bases lay outside the gene matches. The CDR3 has 11 residues. DNA of the CDR3: TGTGCCAGCTCACCAGGGACAGCCCCGTACTTC. It yields the protein CASSPGTAPYF.

The chain joins TRBV7-9 to TRBJ2-5; weak D call: TRBD1 (6 bases). The ends were cut back, 3 bases at V and 2 bases at J, with 22 bases in the middle. CDR1 and CDR2 from the germline V gene are SEHNR and FQNEAQ (reference sequence). This CDR3 is 18 amino acids long. The CDR3 DNA sequence: TGTGCCAGCAGCTTGCCCCAAACAGGGAAGCGGAGTCAAGAGACCCAGTACTTC. This sequence encodes CASSLPQTGKRSQETQYF.

J is TRBJ2-3 and V is TRBV28; D unclear. Germline values: CDR1 MDHEN, CDR2 SYDVKM. Trimming stripped 4 bases from V and 2 bases from J, with 16 bases between. The CDR3 has 16 amino acids. The CDR3 DNA is TGTGCCAGCAGTTCGCAGACTGCAGTGGCCACAGATACGCAGTATTTT. Amino acid sequence: CASSSQTAVATDTQYF.

DNA for the CDR3: TGTGCCAGCAGCATGGGGACTCCCAACTCCTACAATGAGCAGTTCTTC. This translates into CASSMGTPNSYNEQFF. The J gene is TRBJ2-1, the V gene TRBV9, with D possibly TRBD2 on 6 matching bases. The CDR3 loop spans 16 amino acids. Trimming took 4 bases from V and 0 from J, leaving 14 bases between them. Germline lookup yields CDR1 SGDLS and CDR2 YYNGEE.

The J gene is TRBJ2-5, the V gene TRBV5-1; D not resolved. The CDR3 length is 14 residues. CDR1 SGHRS and CDR2 YFSETQ come from the germline V gene. Deletions cut 4 bases from V and 1 base from J, with 11 bases between. The CDR3 reads CASSPNGGQETQYF. Here the CDR3 DNA reads TGCGCCAGCAGCCCCAACGGTGGCCAAGAGACCCAGTACTTC.

Concerning this clone: At one end, the junction sequence differs from germline, possibly due to a read error. The chain combines TRBV2 with TRBJ1-1; TRBD1 aligns across 8 bases. Germline CDR1 SNHLY, CDR2 FYNNEI. The CDR3 extends over 12 amino acids. CDR3 DNA sequence: TGTGCCAGCAGTCTCACCGGGACAGGCGATAACTTT. Encoded protein: CASSLTGTGDNF.

This chain joins TRBV28 and TRBJ1-2; tentative D call: TRBD1 (5 bases). This CDR3 is 15 amino acids long. Germline CDR1 MDHEN, CDR2 SYDVKM. Trimming pared 7 bases from V and 1 base from J, leaving 16 bases between. The chain's CDR3 is CASNDGGAYNYGYTF. CDR3 bases: TGTGCCAGCAACGACGGTGGGGCCTATAACTATGGCTACACCTTC.

The rearrangement joins TRBV5-6 to TRBJ2-2, with D maybe TRBD2 (5 bases). The germline CDR1 and CDR2 sequences are SGHDT and YYEEEE. Trimming took off 0 bases at V and 0 bases at J, with 15 bases between the two ends. The CDR3 sequence is 18 residues long. DNA of the CDR3: TGTGCCAGCAGCTTGGGGACTCCGATCTTTACGAACACCGGGGAGCTGTTTTTT. It translates to CASSLGTPIFTNTGELFF.

This clone was recorded a few times. The gene calls are TRBV19 and TRBJ2-5, with a tentative D call TRBD1 (6 bases). Germline V CDR1 and CDR2: LNHDA, SQIVND (reference sequence). The V gene lost 4 bases and the J gene lost 4 bases, with 16 bases spanning the gap. The CDR3 has 15 amino acids. The CDR3 here is CASSKTGDLRETQYF. The DNA for the CDR3 is TGTGCCAGTAGTAAGACAGGTGACCTCCGAGAGACCCAGTACTTC.

V is TRBV10-2 and J is TRBJ1-5, with a tentative D call TRBD1 (5 bases). V lost 0 bases and J lost 5, with 11 bases in between. CDR3 length: 15 amino acids. Per the germline V gene, CDR1 is WSHSY and CDR2 is SAAADI. DNA of the CDR3: TGCGCCAGCAGTGAGTCGGGGCTTAGGTATCAGCCCCAGCATTTT. Its protein is CASSESGLRYQPQHF.

The chain has TRBV5-4 and TRBJ2-7; D unresolved. V was cut by 4 bases and J by 0 bases, with 8 bases left in between. The CDR3 loop spans 13 amino acids. Germline CDR1 SGHNT, CDR2 YYREEE (reference sequence). The CDR3 sequence: CASSPDNSYEQYF. CDR3 coding DNA: TGTGCCAGCAGCCCCGACAACTCCTACGAGCAGTACTTC.

This rearrangement joins TRBV27 to TRBJ1-5, with TRBD1 matching over 10 bases. Germline assignment: CDR1 MNHEY and CDR2 SMNVEV (reference sequence). The J segment lost 5 bases and the V segment lost 4 bases, leaving 5 bases of the junction unmatched. The CDR3 extends over 15 amino acids. The CDR3: CASSSGQGSDQPQHF. In DNA, the CDR3 is TGTGCCAGCAGTTCGGGACAGGGGTCCGATCAGCCCCAGCATTTT.

This chain uses TRBV6-5 with TRBJ1-3; TRBD1 agrees at 7 bases. Germline CDR1 and CDR2: MNHEY and SVGAGI. The trim removed 8 bases at V and 6 bases at J, leaving 4 bases unmatched. The CDR3 extends over 12 amino acids. Written as DNA, the CDR3 is TGTGCCAGCCGACAGGGCCCAAACACCATATATTTT. Its translation: CASRQGPNTIYF.